A single T cell receptor beta chain is shown here with its context. Other nucleotide sequences from this sample produce the same CDR3. The data stem from a study of blood T cell repertoires in COVID-19. Background on the study: COVID-19 samples, acute and convalescent, were from the United States, Italy and Spain. PBMCs, B-cell-depleted T cells, or T cells provided the cDNA or gDNA that made up the material.

Original processing notes: Quantification of nucleated cells was approximated via reference gene primer amplification. TCRdb's table, derived via immunoSEQ multiplex PCR, lists solely in-frame clones and lacks some. That table furnishes V, J and clone size, whereas the DNA furnished D and trimming. The sample has approximately 500,000 clones, roughly nine tenths seen once. The germline V gene has CDR1 SGHNT and CDR2 YENEEA. The ends lost 4 bases at V and 7 bases at J; junction bases unmatched: 6. The CDR3 has 14 amino acids. Sequencing was done on a sample of peripheral blood. This chain uses TRBV11-3 with TRBJ2-1; 8 bases are a match to TRBD2. This clonotype originated in a woman between 50 and 59 years old with COVID-19, enrolled during active disease. The DNA of the CDR3 is TGTGCCAGCAGCTCCCTTGCGGGGGGTAATGAGCAGTTCTTC. This encodes CASSSLAGGNEQFF.